This T cell receptor (beta chain) was sequenced in a study of blood T cell repertoires in COVID-19 (dated by TCRdb to 2020 to 2021). Some background on the complete study: Collaborator samples came from the United States, Italy and Spain and covered acute and convalescent phases of COVID-19. The material from the prospective study consisted of cDNA or gDNA derived from T cells, B-cell-depleted T cells, or PBMCs. Subjects who had been exposed to COVID-19, were actively infected with it, or had recovered from it provided the deeply sampled blood TCRbeta repertoires that made up the dataset. The repertoires were released in a freely available public database meant as a resource for research on the immune response to SARS-CoV-2. Samples were obtained from the ongoing ImmuneRACE study (first 160 participants) and from some 1,200 subjects provided by 6 global collaborators. Nearly every sample came with metadata listing a de-identified subject ID, COVID-19 status, age in years and sex. Where available, HLA class I and class II types were obtained from metadata supplied by the sample provider rather than from assay-based typing.

Overall study outcomes, separate from this receptor: Clinical and demographic metadata were provided uncurated, with the amount varying by source and participant.

Trimming takes 1 base from V and 0 bases from J, and the germline ends sit 7 bases apart. In the germline V gene, CDR1 corresponds to SGHAT and CDR2 to FQNNGV. Including cysteine and phenylalanine, the CDR3 has 15 amino acids. CDR3 DNA only is kept here, 45 bases in frame from base 1. The immunoSEQ Assay, a bias-controlled multiplex PCR, was used to amplify TCRbeta CDR3 regions from genomic DNA. The paper's processing steps were these. The number of nucleated cells in each sample was estimated by amplification of reference gene primers within the assay. To quantify the absolute abundance of each unique TCRbeta CDR3 rearrangement, sequence reads were collapsed and filtered. For each sample, productive Simpson clonality was calculated by taking the square root of Simpson's diversity index across productive rearrangements. Held by TCRdb, this immuneACCESS table contains in-frame sequences only and omits some clones. Under half of the omission traces to an unresolved V gene where checked; the cause of the rest is unknown. V, J and clone size derive from that table, while D and trimming were established from the DNA sequence. The sample has approximately 220,000 clones on record, roughly four fifths of them singletons. The top ten constitute roughly 4.8% of the sample.

In the prospective study, participants were about 18 to 95 years old, resided in 20 to 30 geographic areas of the United States, and were enrolled through a virtual design. Cohort assignment in the prospective study relied on participant-reported clinical history from a screening survey and a study questionnaire. Exposed participants had been in contact with someone with a PCR-confirmed or clinician-diagnosed COVID-19 case within 2 weeks of study entry. In the prospective study, mobile phlebotomists collected whole blood, serum and a nasopharyngeal or oropharyngeal swab from each participant. Participants in the prospective study had the option to provide additional blood draws and questionnaires over a roughly 2-month period. Prospective study blood samples were shipped either frozen or at room temperature before DNA extraction. Remarks on this clone: Its target antigen remains unknown. No base-level quality is on record; no much larger clone is a single base apart.

This TCR was recovered from a woman between 50 and 59 years old who had been exposed to COVID-19. Recombination connected TRBV11-2 to TRBJ2-4, with the D gene not confidently named. Input material: PBMCs or T cells enriched from blood (not recorded which). The CDR3 reads CASSLVASAKNIQYF. The DNA is as follows: TGTGCCAGCAGCTTAGTGGCTTCAGCCAAAAACATTCAGTACTTC.